The rows below give T cell receptor beta chains drawn from one sample of a study of regulatory T cells in long-lasting Graves disease. TCRdb re-analysed the multiplex PCR reads in MiXCR, keeping a single row per CDR3 protein. The sample comprises roughly 430,000 distinct CDR3 sequences, 16% of which are singletons, and over 8.5% rests with the top ten. The sample was also reused in another study, on T cells in Graves' hyperthyroidism and ophthalmopathy.

Sequencing used peripheral blood mononuclear cells (PBMCs), obtained at new diagnosis, from a patient treated with antithyroid drugs. These receptors all come from a woman aged 30 to 39 with Graves disease. The conserved cysteine and the conserved F or W are not part of the CDR3 here.

v_call	j_call	cdr3_aa
TRBV29-1	TRBJ2-3	SVGTSLRTDTQY
TRBV29-1	TRBJ1-1	SGNLNTEAF
TRBV10-1	TRBJ2-1	ASSPRGVTSGRVDEQF
TRBV12-5	TRBJ1-1	ASGYSTNTEAF
TRBV11-2	TRBJ2-1	ASSPGTSGSSSYNEQF
TRBV28	TRBJ2-7	ASRSGSRSEQY
TRBV11-2	TRBJ2-3	ASRSSGLDTQY
TRBV20-1	TRBJ1-1	SARRDPNTEAF
TRBV11-1	TRBJ2-1	ASSSRQGQAYNEQF
TRBV12-3/TRBV12-4	TRBJ2-1	ASTPRGPYSYNEQF
TRBV10-3	TRBJ2-5	AIRDPGRPGVEETQY
TRBV19	TRBJ1-4	ASSMEGRDEKLF
TRBV20-1	TRBJ2-3	SAESRTLASSDTQY
TRBV6-1	TRBJ2-5	ASRLAGGEGETQY
TRBV6-1	TRBJ1-2	ASSVGPFDNIGYT
TRBV20-1	TRBJ1-2	SANRDTLYGYT
TRBV7-2	TRBJ2-4	ASSLAHSDTQY
TRBV2	TRBJ1-2	ASSELWTDYGYT
TRBV2	TRBJ1-2	ASSGTGALYT
TRBV6-2/TRBV6-3	TRBJ2-7	ASSYLTGPAILYEQY
TRBV5-1	TRBJ2-1	ASSYGGRANEQF
TRBV5-1	TRBJ2-7	ASAQARGYEQY
TRBV5-4	TRBJ2-3	ASSPGVGTDTQY
TRBV12-3/TRBV12-4	TRBJ2-1	ASSLEAGPPGSLF
TRBV9	TRBJ2-7	ASSVGGDGSYEQY
TRBV13	TRBJ2-2	ASMFGWDTGELF
TRBV10-2	TRBJ2-2	ASSETSGRGAGELF
TRBV6-5	TRBJ2-1	ASSYSRTSGSMNEQF
TRBV18	TRBJ2-1	ASSPPGSDGQF
TRBV7-6	TRBJ1-1	ASSLEGARTEAF
TRBV10-3	TRBJ1-5	AISPGRSTPYSNQPQH
TRBV3-1	TRBJ1-1	ASSQTGANTEAF
TRBV28	TRBJ1-6	ASSLGPGNSPLH